These T cell receptor beta chains were read from a single sample in a study of T cell responses to AZD1222 COVID-19 vaccine. The method was immunoSEQ multiplex PCR; TCRdb's version includes in-frame clones alone and lacks a portion of them. The sample records some 140,000 clones, just over 90% being singletons. Here the sequenced sample was peripheral blood, taken on day 0 of AZD1222 vaccination. The receptors stem from an adult in good health. The CDR3 runs from the conserved cysteine through the conserved F or W. A D gene is named only where the DNA matches it firmly. Clone size is shown for a subset of rows, as once, few, many or a class of expanded clone.

>NA|TRBV5-1|TRBJ1-2|TRBD1
CASSLRLTGGSYGYTF
TGCGCCAGCAGCTTGCGATTGACAGGGGGTTCCTATGGCTACACCTTC
>NA|TRBV6-2/TRBV6-3|TRBJ2-7|NA
CASSPRRVAGSYEQYF
TGTGCCAGCAGTCCCCGACGGGTGGCGGGGAGCTACGAGCAGTACTTC
>NA|TRBV10-3|TRBJ1-6|TRBD1
CAISELGTANSPLHF
TGTGCCATCAGTGAGTTGGGGACAGCTAATTCACCCCTCCACTTT
>NA|TRBV28|TRBJ1-1|NA
CASRIDSIAFF
TGTGCCAGCAGAATCGACAGTATTGCTTTCTTT
>NA|TRBV7-2|TRBJ2-3|NA
CASSFAGSTDTQYF
TGTGCCAGCAGCTTTGCTGGGTCAACAGATACGCAGTATTTT
>NA|TRBV7-6|TRBJ1-6|NA
CASARGGPLHF
TGTGCCAGCGCCAGAGGAGGACCCCTCCACTTT
>NA|TRBV5-8|TRBJ2-3|NA
CASSLGGFSTDTQYF
TGTGCCAGCAGCTTGGGCGGGTTTAGCACAGATACGCAGTATTTT
>NA|TRBV21-1|TRBJ2-3|NA
CASSNVVGTGLSRRSTDTQYF
TGTGCCAGCAGCAATGTCGTAGGGACAGGGTTAAGCAGACGATCCACAGATACGCAGTATTTT
>few|TRBV4-1|TRBJ1-1|NA
CASSPPDSTEAFF
TGCGCCAGCAGCCCCCCGGACTCCACTGAAGCTTTCTTT
>NA|TRBV4-3|TRBJ2-1|TRBD1
CASSQDRPTYNEQFF
TGCGCCAGCAGCCAGGACAGGCCGACCTACAATGAGCAGTTCTTC
>NA|TRBV7-2|TRBJ1-2|TRBD1
CASSSGTGNYGYTF
TGTGCCAGCAGCTCTGGGACAGGGAACTATGGCTACACCTTC
>NA|TRBV12-3/TRBV12-4|TRBJ1-4|NA
CASSSLNEKLFF
TGTGCCAGCAGCTCTCTTAATGAAAAACTGTTTTTT
>NA|TRBV7-3|TRBJ1-6|NA
CASSSNARAFNSPLHF
TGTGCCAGCAGCTCCAATGCCCGGGCCTTTAATTCACCCCTCCACTTT
>NA|TRBV28|TRBJ2-7|NA
CASSLGRREQYF
TGTGCCAGCAGCCTCGGTCGACGGGAGCAGTACTTC
>NA|TRBV24-1|TRBJ2-2|TRBD1
CATRAPKTGGNTGELFF
TGTGCCACCAGAGCTCCAAAGACAGGGGGAAACACCGGGGAGCTGTTTTTT
>NA|TRBV7-6|TRBJ2-3|TRBD2
CASSSGPSGWADTQYF
TGTGCCAGCAGCTCAGGGCCTAGCGGCTGGGCAGATACGCAGTATTTT
>NA|TRBV29-1|TRBJ2-7|NA
CSACLSEPYEQYF
TGCAGCGCCTGTCTTTCAGAGCCCTACGAGCAGTACTTC
>NA|TRBV10-3|TRBJ2-1|TRBD2
CATHMGWEGEQFF
TGTGCCACCCACATGGGATGGGAGGGTGAGCAGTTCTTC
>NA|TRBV7-2|TRBJ1-6|TRBD1
CASSWDRDNSPLHF
TGTGCCAGCAGCTGGGACAGAGATAATTCACCCCTCCACTTT
>NA|TRBV7-6|TRBJ2-2|NA
CASSLKWVGRPDTGELFF
TGTGCCAGCAGCTTGAAATGGGTAGGCAGGCCGGACACCGGGGAGCTGTTTTTT
>NA|TRBV7-2|TRBJ1-3|NA
CASSRGQPVAGNTIYF
TGTGCCAGCAGCCGCGGACAGCCCGTGGCGGGAAACACCATATATTTT
>once|TRBV7-2|TRBJ2-3|NA
CASSPWLSESSYTQYF
TGTGCCAGCAGCCCTTGGCTCTCGGAGTCGTCCTATACGCAGTATTTT
>NA|TRBV9|TRBJ1-6|NA
CASSVLDNSPLHF
TGTGCCAGCAGCGTACTTGATAATTCACCCCTCCACTTT
>NA|TRBV2|TRBJ1-2|NA
CASSPDGFYGYTF
TGTGCCAGCAGCCCGGACGGATTCTATGGCTACACCTTC
>NA|TRBV2|TRBJ1-5|TRBD1
CASSDTTGGSQPQHF
TGTGCCAGCAGTGACACTACAGGGGGGAGTCAGCCCCAGCATTTT
>NA|TRBV5-5|TRBJ1-6|TRBD1
CASSLERGQPNSPLHF
TGTGCCAGCAGCTTGGAAAGGGGACAGCCAAATTCACCCCTCCACTTT
>NA|TRBV25-1|TRBJ1-6|NA
CASRAGTAFGPLHF
TGTGCCAGCAGGGCCGGGACCGCCTTTGGCCCCCTCCACTTT
>NA|TRBV7-9|TRBJ2-7|TRBD2
CASSLGTSGGLEQYF
TGTGCCAGCAGCCTCGGGACTAGCGGGGGTCTCGAGCAGTACTTC
>NA|TRBV5-5|TRBJ1-5|NA
CASSGGPGLNQPQHF
TGTGCCAGCAGCGGGGGGCCCGGCCTCAATCAGCCCCAGCATTTT
>NA|TRBV4-3|TRBJ1-6|NA
CASSQAPGGDSPLHF
TGCGCCAGCAGCCAAGCGCCCGGGGGCGATTCACCCCTCCACTTT
>NA|TRBV11-2|TRBJ1-6|NA
CASSPPQMGYNSPLHF
TGTGCCAGCAGCCCCCCGCAGATGGGGTATAATTCACCCCTCCACTTT
>NA|TRBV23-1|TRBJ2-7|TRBD1
CASSPMGQGAYEQYF
TGCGCCAGCAGTCCGATGGGACAGGGGGCCTACGAGCAGTACTTC
>once|TRBV5-1|TRBJ1-5|NA
CASSLGGRGQPQHF
TGCGCCAGCAGCTTAGGAGGGAGAGGTCAGCCCCAGCATTTT
>NA|TRBV20-1|TRBJ2-1|NA
CSAQNNEQFF
TGCAGTGCACAGAACAATGAGCAGTTCTTC
>NA|TRBV9|TRBJ2-3|TRBD1
CASTQGASTDTQYF
TGTGCCAGCACTCAGGGGGCAAGCACAGATACGCAGTATTTT
>NA|TRBV6-5|TRBJ2-3|NA
CASRGVTGYF
TGTGCCAGCAGGGGGGTTACAGGGTATTTT
>NA|TRBV19|TRBJ2-1|NA
CASSILLQASYNEQFF
TGTGCCAGTAGTATACTTCTACAGGCCTCCTACAATGAGCAGTTCTTC
>NA|TRBV10-3|TRBJ2-7|TRBD1
CAISDREDRGGFDEQYF
TGTGCCATCAGTGATAGAGAGGACAGGGGGGGTTTCGACGAGCAGTACTTC
>NA|TRBV7-8|TRBJ2-7|NA
CASSPGASLEQYF
TGTGCCAGCAGCCCGGGGGCATCACTCGAGCAGTACTTC
>NA|TRBV20-1|TRBJ2-3|NA
CSASFDTQYF
TGCAGTGCTAGTTTCGATACGCAGTATTTT
>NA|TRBV6-5|TRBJ2-7|NA
CASSYSSRAHVPEQYF
TGTGCCAGCAGTTACTCTTCGAGGGCCCATGTTCCCGAGCAGTACTTC
>NA|TRBV4-1|TRBJ2-5|TRBD2
CASSQVWTSGVSETQYF
TGCGCCAGCAGCCAAGTTTGGACTAGCGGGGTATCGGAGACCCAGTACTTC
>NA|TRBV10-3|TRBJ1-5|NA
CAISEIDQPQHF
TGTGCCATCAGTGAGATAGATCAGCCCCAGCATTTT
>few|TRBV2|TRBJ2-7|NA
CASSEAGGPYEQYF
TGTGCCAGCAGTGAAGCGGGGGGGCCCTACGAGCAGTACTTC
>once|TRBV23-1|TRBJ1-2|NA
CASSQSNLYGYTF
TGCGCCAGCAGTCAATCTAATCTTTATGGCTACACCTTC
>NA|TRBV5-1|TRBJ1-1|TRBD1
CASSLDDRGLYTEAFF
TGCGCCAGCAGCTTGGATGACAGGGGGCTGTACACTGAAGCTTTCTTT
>NA|TRBV7-9|TRBJ2-7|NA
CASSRLQGYEQYF
TGTGCCAGCAGCCGACTACAGGGCTACGAGCAGTACTTC
>NA|TRBV5-4|TRBJ2-1|TRBD1
CASSSGGGVNEQFF
TGTGCCAGCAGCTCAGGGGGCGGTGTGAATGAGCAGTTCTTC
>NA|TRBV4-3|TRBJ2-5|NA
CASSPNPGGLETQYF
TGCGCCAGCAGCCCAAATCCGGGGGGCCTGGAGACCCAGTACTTC
>NA|TRBV6-7|TRBJ2-5|NA
CASSYPERLQETQYF
TGTGCCAGCAGTTACCCCGAGAGGCTTCAAGAGACCCAGTACTTC
>NA|TRBV7-9|TRBJ2-7|TRBD1
CASSPTLGDRDSYEQYF
TGTGCCAGCAGCCCAACCTTGGGGGACAGGGACTCCTACGAGCAGTACTTC
>NA|TRBV27|TRBJ1-2|NA
CASSLQGWGYYGYTF
TGTGCCAGCAGTTTACAAGGTTGGGGGTACTATGGCTACACCTTC
>NA|TRBV5-8|TRBJ2-1|TRBD2
CASSLGLAGGGSYNEQFF
TGTGCCAGCAGCTTGGGACTAGCGGGCGGAGGGTCCTACAATGAGCAGTTCTTC
>NA|TRBV15|TRBJ1-6|NA
CATSVKSSYNSPLHF
TGTGCCACCAGTGTCAAGAGCTCCTATAATTCACCCCTCCACTTT
>NA|TRBV10-1|TRBJ1-2|NA
CASSGRPPSDYGYTF
TGCGCCAGCAGTGGCCGACCGCCTAGTGACTATGGCTACACCTTC